The 27 T cell receptor beta chains listed next were all sequenced from one sample in a study of vaccination effects on CD4 cells after COVID-19. What these receptors recognize is not known. Following culture for more than 9 days, CD4+ T cells were isolated. Each participant was administered two doses of either the BNT162b2 or the mRNA-1273 vaccine. TCRdb's copy holds only in-frame clones and misses some; the assay was immunoSEQ multiplex PCR. This table has some 70,000 clones, roughly 80% appearing once. This material consisted of CD4+ T cells from PBMCs cultured without peptide, taken after COVID-19 vaccination. These receptors were obtained from a human donor who received a COVID-19 vaccine.

This chain connects TRBV19 to TRBJ2-3; the D is unclear. Germline values: CDR1 LNHDA, CDR2 SQIVND (reference sequence). The CDR3 spans 14 residues. V was pared by 3 bases and J by 4 bases, with 11 bases between. The CDR3, as DNA: TGTGCCAGTAGTATGCTCACGTCGGCAGATACGCAGTATTTT. Translation: CASSMLTSADTQYF. The whole variable domain, remainder taken from reference TRBV19 and TRBJ2-3, is DGGITQSPKYLFRKEGQNVTLSCEQNLNHDAMYWYRQDPGQGLRLIYYSQIVNDFQKGDIAEGYSVSREKKESFPLTVTSAQKNPTAFYLCASSMLTSADTQYFGPGTRLTVL.

The chain is built from TRBV7-2 and TRBJ2-3, with 7 bases fitting TRBD1. The CDR3 loop spans 15 amino acids. CDR1 and CDR2 (germline): SGHTA, FQGNSA. Trimming at V came to 5 bases and at J to 3 bases, leaving 8 bases not matched to a gene. The CDR3 loop reads CASSRYRGGTDTQYF. The CDR3 DNA sequence: TGTGCCAGCAGCAGATACAGGGGCGGAACAGATACGCAGTATTTT. Drawing the rest from reference TRBV7-2 and TRBJ2-3, the complete variable domain is GAGVSQSPSNKVTEKGKDVELRCDPISGHTALYWYRQSLGQGLEFLIYFQGNSAPDKSGLPSDRFSAERTGGSVSTLTIQRTQQEDSAVYLCASSRYRGGTDTQYFGPGTRLTVL.

Concerning this clone itself: Other DNA sequences within the sample encode an identical CDR3. The CDR3 reads CASSPRQGRETQYF. CDR3 DNA: TGTGCCAGCAGCCCCCGACAGGGGAGAGAGACCCAGTACTTC. The rearrangement uses TRBV9 and TRBJ2-5; TRBD1 matches 8 bases. With V trimmed by 4 bases and J by 4 bases, 6 bases remained unmatched. This CDR3 is 14 amino acids long. Germline lookup yields CDR1 SGDLS and CDR2 YYNGEE. The full variable domain, with the rest looked up from reference TRBV9 and TRBJ2-5, is DSGVTQTPKHLITATGQRVTLRCSPRSGDLSVYWYQQSLDQGLQFLIQYYNGEERAKGNILERFSAQQFPDLHSELNLSSLELGDSALYFCASSPRQGRETQYFGPGTRLLVL.

The chain recombines TRBV24-1 with TRBJ2-3; a possible D gene is TRBD2 (5 bases). The V gene's germline CDR1 is KGHDR and CDR2 SFDVKD. Trimming cost V 6 bases and J 0 bases, with 15 bases left between them. The CDR3 is made up of 16 amino acids. In DNA form, the CDR3 reads TGTGCCACCAGTCTAGGCGGGCACGCTAGCACAGATACGCAGTATTTT. This sequence encodes CATSLGGHASTDTQYF.

V is TRBV21-1 and J is TRBJ2-7; the D segment call TRBD1 is taken from the table without a DNA check. TRBV21-1 is a listed pseudogene. The CDR3 runs 15 residues. In DNA, the CDR3 is TGTGCCAGCAGCAATCCCAGGGGGTCTGACTACGAGCAGTACGTC. Protein: CASSNPRGSDYEQYV.

This clone showed up just once. The chain couples TRBV5-6 to TRBJ1-5, with TRBD1 as a possible D gene (6 bases). Trimming left V 3 bases short and J 3 bases short, with 22 bases between. Germline loops: CDR1 SGHDT, CDR2 YYEEEE. CDR3 length: 18 amino acids. The CDR3, as DNA: TGTGCCAGCAGCTCGACCCGAGGGGGGGCGATCCCCAATCAGCCCCAGCATTTT. Encoded protein: CASSSTRGGAIPNQPQHF.

This clone was seen only once. The chain has TRBV3-1 (or the pseudogene TRBV3-2) and TRBJ1-1; no clear D gene. V lost 2 bases and J lost 4, with 11 bases in between. The CDR3 is made up of 14 amino acids. Germline CDR1 is LGHDT and CDR2 is YNNKEL (reference sequence). CDR3 region: CASSQSRWGTEAFF. The CDR3 DNA sequence: TGTGCCAGCAGCCAATCCCGTTGGGGCACTGAAGCTTTCTTT.

The chain combines TRBV5-1 with TRBJ1-2; TRBD1 might be the D (6 bases). The V gene's germline CDR1 is SGHRS and CDR2 YFSETQ. The CDR3 totals 14 residues. V was shortened by 0 bases and J by 4 bases, with 10 bases between the two germline ends. In DNA form, the CDR3 reads TGCGCCAGCAGCTTGGCCGGGACAACCTATGGCTACACCTTC. Translating gives CASSLAGTTYGYTF.

This clone showed up just once. The rearrangement uses TRBV5-6 and TRBJ2-7, with D unclear. Germline V gene lookup returns CDR1 SGHDT and CDR2 YYEEEE. This CDR3 region has 12 residues. With 2 bases removed from V and 4 bases from J, the gap between germline ends came to 7 bases. The CDR3 bases are TGTGCCAGCAGCTTTCTATCTTACGAGCAGTACGTC. Translation: CASSFLSYEQYV.

The gene calls are TRBV27 and TRBJ2-2; D is unresolved. Germline lookup yields CDR1 MNHEY and CDR2 SMNVEV (reference sequence). V lost 5 bases and J 8 bases, leaving 12 bases between the germline ends. The CDR3 has 13 residues. As DNA, the CDR3 is TGTGCCAGCAGTGGCGGTTCCTATGGGGAGCTGTTTTTT. This gives the protein CASSGGSYGELFF.

The chain links TRBV10-2 to TRBJ1-5, with 8 bases lining up with TRBD1. Germline CDR1 reads WSHSY; CDR2 reads SAAADI. V lost 4 bases and J lost 4; bases outside the gene matches: 15. This CDR3 has 18 amino acids. The CDR3 region has the DNA TGCGCCAGCAGTGCGGGTCGACGAGACAGGGGATCAAATCAGCCCCAGCATTTT. Its translation is CASSAGRRDRGSNQPQHF.

The rearrangement links TRBV25-1 to TRBJ2-6; no clear D. There are 17 residues in the CDR3. The germline V gene has CDR1 MGHDK and CDR2 SYGVNS. V dropped 5 bases and J dropped 3 bases, with 17 bases sitting between them. The CDR3, as DNA: TGTGCCAGCAGTCCGTACCGATCCCGCCTTGGGGCCAACGTCCTGACTTTC. Amino acids: CASSPYRSRLGANVLTF.

The chain uses TRBV5-4 and TRBJ2-5; a weak D match, TRBD2 (7 bases). The CDR3 totals 14 residues. Germline V gene sequence: CDR1 SGHNT, CDR2 YYREEE (reference sequence). V gave up 4 bases and J gave up 5 bases, with 15 bases separating them. CDR3 sequence reads: CASSGKGGVETQYF. DNA for the CDR3: TGTGCCAGCAGCGGAAAGGGGGGGGTCGAGACCCAGTACTTC.

CDR3 region: CASSLLSGELFF. CDR3 bases: TGTGCCAGCAGCCTACTTTCCGGGGAGCTGTTTTTT. The V call is TRBV3-1 (or the pseudogene TRBV3-2), the J call TRBJ2-2; no definite D call. Germline loops: CDR1 LGHDT, CDR2 YNNKEL (reference sequence). V was pared by 4 bases and J by 6 bases, with 6 bases between. This CDR3 contains 12 residues.

This clone was counted a few times. V usage is TRBV7-2 and J usage is TRBJ2-1; D not resolved. Trimming stripped 5 bases from V and 1 base from J, with 9 bases between. Germline assignment: CDR1 SGHTA and CDR2 FQGNSA. The length of the CDR3 is 14 residues. CDR3 nucleotide sequence: TGTGCCAGCAGCGCTGGTCAATCCTACAATGAGCAGTTCTTC. Amino acid sequence: CASSAGQSYNEQFF.

This clone was seen only once. This chain links TRBV7-2 with TRBJ2-1, with 11 bases matching TRBD2. The trim removed 1 base at V and 6 bases at J, leaving 2 bases unmatched. This CDR3 is 15 amino acids long. Germline loops: CDR1 SGHTA, CDR2 FQGNSA. Written as DNA, the CDR3 is TGTGCCAGCAGCTTAGGACTAGCGGGGACCAATGAGCAGTTCTTC. Amino acid sequence: CASSLGLAGTNEQFF. Looking up the rest from reference TRBV7-2 and TRBJ2-1 gives the full variable domain: GAGVSQSPSNKVTEKGKDVELRCDPISGHTALYWYRQSLGQGLEFLIYFQGNSAPDKSGLPSDRFSAERTGGSVSTLTIQRTQQEDSAVYLCASSLGLAGTNEQFFGPGTRLTVL.

The CDR3 is CASSYGDRGSNGYTF. CDR3 nucleotide sequence: TGTGCCAGCAGTTACGGGGACAGGGGATCGAATGGCTACACCTTC. The chain couples TRBV6-5 to TRBJ1-2, with 10 bases fitting TRBD1. The CDR3 is 15 amino acids. Trimming took 2 bases from V and 6 from J; bases not matched to a gene: 6. Germline V gene data show CDR1 as MNHEY and CDR2 as SVGAGI.

This clone appeared once. V gene TRBV6-2 or TRBV6-3 combines with J gene TRBJ2-5, with TRBD1 matching over 7 bases. Germline V gene data show CDR1 as MNHEY and CDR2 as SVGEGT. J gave up 5 bases and V 4 bases, and 13 bases lay outside the gene matches. The CDR3 spans 16 residues. The CDR3 here is CASSSPRDSKAETQYF. The CDR3 bases are TGTGCCAGCAGTTCTCCCCGGGACAGCAAAGCTGAGACCCAGTACTTC.

This clone came up once. The V gene is TRBV25-1, the J gene TRBJ2-6, with D possibly being TRBD1 (7 bases). The germline V and J ends were trimmed by 4 bases and 0 bases, with 13 bases remaining between them. The CDR3 loop spans 17 amino acids. Germline V gives CDR1 MGHDK, CDR2 SYGVNS. The CDR3 DNA is TGTGCCAGCAGTGCGGGCAGGGGGGACTCTGGGGCCAACGTCCTGACTTTC. It yields the protein CASSAGRGDSGANVLTF.

The chain recombines TRBV5-1 with TRBJ2-1, with 11 bases that match TRBD1. This CDR3 comprises 15 residues. Trimming took 3 bases from V and 2 from J; bases not matched to a gene: 1. Germline CDR1 reads SGHRS; CDR2 reads YFSETQ. CDR3 amino acids: CASSSGQGAYNEQFF. The CDR3 DNA sequence: TGCGCCAGCAGCTCGGGACAGGGGGCCTACAATGAGCAGTTCTTC.

This clone was counted once. The chain joins TRBV30 to TRBJ2-3, with a tentative D call TRBD1 (5 bases). CDR1 is GTSNPN and CDR2 is SVGIG in the germline V gene (reference sequence). This CDR3 has 15 amino acids. V lost 2 bases and J lost 3, with 15 bases in between. CDR3: CAWSTQGIGTDTQYF. The CDR3 bases are TGTGCCTGGAGTACCCAGGGTATTGGGACAGATACGCAGTATTTT.

This clone has a single count. The rearrangement uses TRBV30 and TRBJ1-1; D is undetermined. From germline, CDR1 is GTSNPN and CDR2 SVGIG (reference sequence). The CDR3 extends over 15 amino acids. Trimming pared 3 bases from V and 4 bases from J, leaving 18 bases between. This chain's CDR3 is CAWRAPGIAGTEAFF. DNA of the CDR3: TGTGCCTGGAGGGCGCCGGGCATCGCGGGCACTGAAGCTTTCTTT. Based on the CDR3 plus reference TRBV30 and TRBJ1-1, the full variable domain is SQTIHQWPATLVQPVGSPLSLECTVEGTSNPNLYWYRQAAGRGLQLLFYSVGIGQISSEVPQNLSASRPQDRQFILSSKKLLLSDSGFYLCAWRAPGIAGTEAFFGQGTRLTVV.

This clone appeared a few times. The chain links TRBV10-3 to TRBJ1-2; D ambiguous. Looked up from germline, CDR1 is ENHRY and CDR2 is SYGVKD. CDR3 length: 14 residues. Trimming took 3 bases from V and 3 from J, leaving 11 bases between them. CDR3 region: CAISDLGRDYGYTF. The CDR3 region has the DNA TGTGCCATCAGTGACCTCGGACGTGACTATGGCTACACCTTC.

The V gene is TRBV12-5, the J gene TRBJ2-7, with D possibly TRBD1 on 6 matching bases. This CDR3 contains 18 residues. The ends were cut back, 6 bases at V and 2 bases at J, with 26 bases in the middle. Germline V CDR1 and CDR2: LGHNT, FRNRAP. CDR3 sequence (DNA): TGTGCTAGTGGGAACGCTGTTGACAGGTTAGAAATCCCCTACGAGCAGTACGTC. This encodes CASGNAVDRLEIPYEQYV.

The chain uses TRBV7-8 and TRBJ2-7; 9 bases line up with TRBD1. This CDR3 is 15 amino acids long. Per the germline V gene, CDR1 is SGHVS and CDR2 is FQNEAQ. V was pared by 5 bases and J by 2 bases, with 7 bases of the junction left unmatched. The CDR3 here is CASSRGQGPTYEQYV. CDR3 coding DNA: TGTGCCAGCAGCCGGGGACAGGGCCCGACCTACGAGCAGTACGTC.

The chain links TRBV6-6 to TRBJ2-4, with no clear D. The V gene lost 3 bases and the J gene lost 9 bases, with 6 bases spanning the gap. The V gene's germline CDR1 is MNHNY and CDR2 SVGAGI (reference sequence). The CDR3 loop spans 11 amino acids. CDR3 sequence reads: CASSYRGIQYF. CDR3 sequence (DNA): TGTGCCAGCAGTTATCGTGGCATTCAGTACTTC.

The chain couples TRBV6-1 to TRBJ2-5, with D uncertain. V was clipped by 2 bases and J by 5 bases, with 12 bases between them. Germline V gene sequence: CDR1 MNHNS, CDR2 SASEGT. The CDR3 runs to 14 residues. The CDR3 sequence is CASSEFRVSETQYF. The CDR3 DNA is TGTGCCAGCAGTGAATTTAGGGTTTCGGAGACCCAGTACTTC.